Below, one TCR beta chain is given with its context. Its antigen is still unknown. An end of the junction does not agree with germline; a read error may underlie this. The data derive from a study of blood T cells in healthy people across ages. Findings and limits, study-wide: Conclusively comparing naive with antigen-experienced cells was impossible with unsorted PBMCs. It was not known whether donors were CMV positive (a possible confounder of expanded clonotype changes).

Isolated per sample were at least 6.5 million PBMCs. The V gene's germline CDR1 is MDHEN and CDR2 SYDVKM. CDR3 length equals 13 residues. The second PCR ran 7 to 11 cycles with a sample-barcoded 5' primer and J-beta primers. Each sample provided no less than 2.5 million CDR3-containing paired-end reads. TCRdb reanalysed the 5' RACE reads using MiXCR and keeps one entry per CDR3 protein. The sample consists of about 1.8 million distinct CDR3 sequences, about 50% of them appearing once. This chain joins TRBV28 and TRBJ2-7; no reliable D call. Sequencing was done on a sample of blood. The sequence was collected from a middle-aged woman in good health. CDR3 loop: CATQRPGSYKQYF. The CDR3 DNA sequence: TGTGCCACGCAGCGCCCCGGGTCCTACAAGCAGTACTTC.